There are a few counts of the clone carrying this T cell receptor (beta chain). This specimen comes from a study of blood T cells in healthy people across ages. The V gene lost 3 bases and the J gene lost 4 bases, with 6 bases spanning the gap. The length of the CDR3 is 11 residues. Germline assignment: CDR1 SQVTM and CDR2 ANQGSEA. Through a sample-barcoded 5' primer and a J-beta primer mix, a second PCR was run for about 6 to 11 cycles. TCRdb itself ran the 5' RACE reads through MiXCR, one entry per CDR3 protein. The repertoire holds about 560,000 distinct CDR3 sequences, with about 27% as singletons. The same data also went into a second study, on T cells of mothers and their children.

The sample comprised blood. This TCR was recovered from a boy aged 2 to 10 in good health. V gene TRBV29-1 combines with J gene TRBJ2-5; D gene unclear. The chain's CDR3 is CSVDTPETQYF. The CDR3 coding sequence is TGCAGCGTTGACACTCCAGAGACCCAGTACTTC.